Listed below are T cell receptor beta chains from one sample, sequenced in a study of metastatic and nonmetastatic thyroid tumors. MiXCR re-clonotyped the PCR reads for TCRdb. The sample has some 40,000 clones, roughly 26% seen once. Sequenced input: tumor tissue. Receptors were obtained from a female donor with papillary thyroid cancer or a benign thyroid nodule (not recorded which). Some clones in this sample may be carry-over from other donors' samples. CDR3s include the opening cysteine and the closing phenylalanine or tryptophan. Fields, in order: J gene, CDR3 length, D gene, V gene, CDR3 protein. The D gene is left open where the match is weak.

j_call: TRBJ1-2; cdr3_length: 14; d_call: NA; v_call: TRBV20-1; cdr3_aa: CSARTPPPYYGYTF
j_call: TRBJ2-6; cdr3_length: 15; d_call: NA; v_call: TRBV5-1; cdr3_aa: CASSPDRSGANVLTF
j_call: TRBJ1-2; cdr3_length: 12; d_call: NA; v_call: TRBV20-1; cdr3_aa: CSARHRVHGYTF
j_call: TRBJ1-5; cdr3_length: 13; d_call: TRBD1; v_call: TRBV19; cdr3_aa: CASIRQGCQPQHF
j_call: TRBJ2-7; cdr3_length: 14; d_call: TRBD1; v_call: TRBV18; cdr3_aa: CASSPRQGTYEQYF
j_call: TRBJ2-7; cdr3_length: 12; d_call: NA; v_call: TRBV5-1; cdr3_aa: CASRKDWAEQYF
j_call: TRBJ1-2; cdr3_length: 14; d_call: NA; v_call: TRBV6-5; cdr3_aa: CASSYSAEMGGYTF
j_call: TRBJ1-2; cdr3_length: 15; d_call: NA; v_call: TRBV11-2; cdr3_aa: CASSLGPDGSVGYTF
j_call: TRBJ2-2; cdr3_length: 14; d_call: TRBD1; v_call: TRBV20-1; cdr3_aa: CSARSQTGVGELFF
j_call: TRBJ2-7; cdr3_length: 15; d_call: NA; v_call: TRBV12-1; cdr3_aa: CASSFATSGRGEQYF
j_call: TRBJ1-2; cdr3_length: 12; d_call: NA; v_call: TRBV28; cdr3_aa: CASSSDTYGYTF
j_call: TRBJ2-2; cdr3_length: 13; d_call: NA; v_call: TRBV10-1; cdr3_aa: CASGIGNTGELFF
j_call: TRBJ2-3; cdr3_length: 11; d_call: NA; v_call: TRBV27; cdr3_aa: CASSWADTQYF
j_call: TRBJ1-1; cdr3_length: 14; d_call: TRBD1; v_call: TRBV11-2; cdr3_aa: CASSPGQRRNKAFF
j_call: TRBJ2-2; cdr3_length: 15; d_call: TRBD1; v_call: TRBV19; cdr3_aa: CASTTDRGQSGELFF
j_call: TRBJ2-5; cdr3_length: 16; d_call: TRBD1; v_call: TRBV7-2; cdr3_aa: CASGWATGTGSKTQYF